Following are 17 T cell receptor beta chains from one sample sequenced in a study of early T cells in non-severe SARS-CoV-2 infection. TCRdb itself ran the 5' RACE reads through MiXCR, one entry per CDR3 protein. The data contain approximately 120,000 distinct CDR3 sequences, under 15% of them singletons. The sequenced sample was whole blood. The source is an adult who was a healthcare worker with PCR-confirmed SARS-CoV-2 infection or an uninfected control (not recorded which).

This clonotype was seen at least ten times. Compared with germline, one end of the junction differs, possibly owing to a read error. This chain joins TRBV18 and TRBJ1-1, with D tentatively TRBD1 (6 bases). CDR1 is KGHSH and CDR2 is LQKENI in the germline V gene. CDR3 size: 13 residues. The CDR3 DNA is TGTGCCAGCTCACCAGGGCGGGACACTGAAGCTTTTTTT. Translating it yields CASSPGRDTEAFF.

The J gene is TRBJ1-2, the V gene TRBV7-2, with D unclear. Germline V gene lookup returns CDR1 SGHTA and CDR2 FQGNSA. This CDR3 comprises 14 residues. V was cut by 1 base and J by 5 bases, with 11 bases left in between. The CDR3 DNA reads as TGTGCCAGCAGCTTAGATCGACTGAATTATGGCTACACCTTC. Translated, it gives CASSLDRLNYGYTF.

Regarding this clonotype: This may come from a read error, since a much larger clone is one base off. The J gene is TRBJ1-1, the V gene TRBV5-6, with unresolved D. CDR1 is SGHDT, CDR2 YYEEEE, per germline. Deletions cut 2 bases from V and 0 bases from J, with 2 bases between. The CDR3 covers 12 residues. CDR3 DNA: TGTGCCAGCAGCTTTGTGAACACTGAAGCTTTCTTT. Its translation is CASSFVNTEAFF.

This chain uses TRBV2 with TRBJ2-2; 8 bases are a match to TRBD2. The CDR3 is 14 residues long. Germline CDR1 SNHLY, CDR2 FYNNEI. Germline trimming cut 7 bases from V and 2 bases from J; bases unmatched to any gene: 3. The CDR3 DNA reads as TGTGCCAGCACGGGGGGGCCTAACACCGGGGAGCTGTTTTTT. This sequence encodes CASTGGPNTGELFF.

This clonotype has just a few counts. Here the CDR3 reads CASSFGRGSYEQYF. The CDR3 DNA is TGTGCCAGCAGCTTCGGCAGGGGTTCGTACGAGCAGTACTTC. The chain joins TRBV5-4 to TRBJ2-7; a possible D gene is TRBD1 (6 bases). The CDR3 extends over 14 amino acids. Trimming cost V 2 bases and J 4 bases, with 13 bases left between them. CDR1 and CDR2 from the germline V gene are SGHNT and YYREEE (reference sequence).

This clonotype came up a few times. The chain combines TRBV2 with TRBJ1-6; weak D call: TRBD1 (5 bases). The CDR3 runs to 13 residues. Germline CDR1 SNHLY, CDR2 FYNNEI. V lost 9 bases and J lost 8, with 14 bases in between. The CDR3 loop reads CARAPTTDSPLHF. The CDR3 region has the DNA TGTGCCAGAGCACCCACGACAGATTCACCCCTCCACTTT.

This rearrangement joins TRBV4-1 to TRBJ2-2; 8 bases fit TRBD1. V shed 0 bases and J 0 bases; nucleotides not matched to a gene: 3. The CDR3 consists of 17 residues. Germline lookup yields CDR1 MGHRA and CDR2 YSYEKL. CDR3 loop: CASSQDPGGANTGELFF. CDR3 DNA: TGCGCCAGCAGCCAAGATCCAGGGGGCGCGAACACCGGGGAGCTGTTTTTT.

Only a few counts were recorded for this clonotype. This sequence joins TRBV7-2 and TRBJ2-2; TRBD2 matches 7 bases. From germline, CDR1 is SGHTA and CDR2 FQGNSA. With V trimmed by 7 bases and J by 2 bases, 7 bases remained unmatched. The CDR3 covers 15 residues. The CDR3 DNA reads as TGTGCCAGCACCCCCTGGGGGGGTAACACCGGGGAGCTGTTTTTT. Its protein product is CASTPWGGNTGELFF.

This clonotype occurred a few times. V usage is TRBV6-6 and J usage is TRBJ1-5; TRBD1 aligns across 8 bases. The junction had 8 bases not matched to a gene; V was cut back by 5 bases and J by 8 bases. The CDR3 runs to 14 residues. From germline, CDR1 is MNHNY and CDR2 SVGAGI (reference sequence). DNA of the CDR3: TGTGCCAGCAGTCCCGCAGGGGGCAGGGAGCCCCAGCATTTT. As protein: CASSPAGGREPQHF.

Regarding this clonotype: Because it lacks the conserved phenylalanine or tryptophan at the end, this CDR3 is likely a read error. The chain links TRBV15 to TRBJ2-6, with a tentative D call TRBD2 (5 bases). Germline assignment: CDR1 LNHNV and CDR2 YYDKDF (reference sequence). The CDR3 runs to 16 residues. Trimming left V 5 bases short and J 4 bases short, with 15 bases between. CDR3 nucleotides: TGTGCCACCAGCTCCATAGCGAGAATGGGGGCCAACGTCCTGACTTCC. Translated, it gives CATSSIARMGANVLTS.

This clonotype has a handful of counts. A read error may account for a junction end that differs from germline. This chain uses TRBV25-1 with TRBJ1-1; D not certain. Germline-derived CDR1 and CDR2 are MGHDK and SYGVNS. The CDR3 has 12 amino acids. CDR3 loop: CASRGWNAEAFF. The CDR3 DNA reads TGTGCCAGCAGAGGGTGGAACGCTGAAGCTTTCTTT.

The chain couples TRBV12-3 or TRBV12-4 to TRBJ2-3; 7 nucleotides line up with TRBD1. CDR3 length equals 13 residues. With 8 bases clipped from V and 2 bases from J, the junction kept 4 bases outside the gene matches. CDR3 loop: CASETGPTDTQYF. CDR3 nucleotide sequence: TGTGCCAGCGAGACAGGGCCCACAGATACGCAGTATTTT.

This clonotype was seen a few times. The chain couples TRBV7-9 to TRBJ2-1; 12 nucleotides agree with TRBD2. The CDR3 is 15 residues long. V was pared by 3 bases and J by 4 bases, with 1 base of the junction left unmatched. The germline CDR1 and CDR2 sequences are SEHNR and FQNEAQ (reference sequence). The CDR3 region has the DNA TGTGCCAGCAGCTTTGGACTAGCGGGATACAATGAGCAGTTCTTC. Translating gives CASSFGLAGYNEQFF.

This clonotype occurred a few times. The rearrangement joins TRBV7-9 to TRBJ1-3, with D possibly being TRBD1 (5 bases). The CDR3 spans 16 residues. The germline V gene has CDR1 SEHNR and CDR2 FQNEAQ (reference sequence). V lost 0 bases and J lost 0, with 9 bases in between. CDR3 loop: CASSLAVGGSGNTIYF. CDR3 bases: TGTGCCAGCAGCTTAGCGGTTGGGGGCTCTGGAAACACCATATATTTT.

V is TRBV6-4 and J is TRBJ1-6; possible D gene TRBD1, 5 bases. The V end was cut by 3 bases, the J end by 9 bases, with 12 bases between. CDR3 length: 14 residues. Germline loops: CDR1 MRHNA, CDR2 SNTAGT. CDR3 DNA sequence: TGTGCCAGCAGTGAACAGGTGGGAAGTTCACCCCTCCACTTT. It is translated as CASSEQVGSSPLHF.

In its sample, this clonotype was seen a few times. The chain joins TRBV7-2 to TRBJ2-6; D is unclear. The CDR3 extends over 15 amino acids. V lost 4 bases, J lost 0 bases, and 7 bases lay in between. Germline V CDR1 and CDR2: SGHTA, FQGNSA. The CDR3 nucleotides are TGTGCCAGCAGCTCCGGATACTCTGGGGCCAACGTCCTGACTTTC. Translating it yields CASSSGYSGANVLTF. The variable domain in full, with the rest retrieved from reference TRBV7-2 and TRBJ2-6, is GAGVSQSPSNKVTEKGKDVELRCDPISGHTALYWYRQSLGQGLEFLIYFQGNSAPDKSGLPSDRFSAERTGGSVSTLTIQRTQQEDSAVYLCASSSGYSGANVLTFGAGSRLTVL.

This clonotype was seen a few times. The J gene is TRBJ1-2, the V gene TRBV12-3 or TRBV12-4, with unresolved D. Trimming pared 2 bases from V and 0 bases from J, leaving 10 bases between. The CDR3 consists of 15 residues. CDR3 nucleotides: TGTGCCAGCAGTTTATCGGCACCCACTAACTATGGCTACACCTTC. It is translated as CASSLSAPTNYGYTF.